Each of the 13 T cell receptor beta chains below was sequenced from the same sample in a study of blood T cell repertoires in COVID-19 (dated by TCRdb to about 2020). The library was obtained by the immunoSEQ multiplex PCR assay. TCRdb mirrors the immuneACCESS table, restricted to in-frame sequences. Some clones are absent from its copies; in checked studies, under half trace to an unresolved V gene, and the reason for the others is unknown. Present in this sample are some 97,000 clones, 80% to 95% of which were seen just once. The ten largest clones add up to about 1% of the sample. Sequencing was carried out using peripheral blood. The receptor source for this set is a man aged 60 to 75 with acute or convalescent COVID-19.

The chain recombines TRBV15 with TRBJ2-1; 7 bases are a match to TRBD2. The ends lost 3 bases at V and 5 bases at J; junction bases unmatched: 7. This CDR3 has 15 residues. CDR1 is LNHNV and CDR2 is YYDKDF in the germline V gene (reference sequence). The CDR3 DNA reads as TGTGCCACCAGCAGCCGGGGGGAGGGGCACAATGAGCAGTTCTTC. It yields the protein CATSSRGEGHNEQFF.

V usage is TRBV3-1 (or the pseudogene TRBV3-2) and J usage is TRBJ1-2, with TRBD1 matching over 7 bases. Per the germline V gene, CDR1 is LGHDT and CDR2 is YNNKEL (reference sequence). Trimming at V came to 5 bases and at J to 0 bases, leaving 6 bases not matched to a gene. CDR3 size: 15 residues. This CDR3 is CASSYRDSANYGYTF. CDR3 nucleotide sequence: TGTGCCAGCAGCTACCGGGACAGCGCTAACTATGGCTACACCTTC.

This chain joins TRBV2 and TRBJ2-3; 9 nucleotides match TRBD1. The V gene end was trimmed by 6 bases and the J gene end by 4 bases; junction bases not matched to a gene: 8. Germline CDR1 SNHLY, CDR2 FYNNEI. The CDR3 is 15 amino acids. As DNA, the CDR3 is TGTGCCAGCAGCGCACAGGGGGCCGGCGCAGATACGCAGTATTTT. It is translated as CASSAQGAGADTQYF.

The chain recombines TRBV21-1 with TRBJ2-2; the table's D call, TRBD2, has no DNA check behind it. TRBV21-1 is described as a pseudogene. This CDR3 has 19 residues. The CDR3 sequence is CASSKVFGGRGFPAGELFF. In DNA form, the CDR3 reads TGTGCCAGCAGCAAAGTCTTCGGGGGGCGGGGATTCCCGGCCGGGGAGCTGTTTTTT.

V usage is TRBV9 and J usage is TRBJ2-1; 7 bases align to TRBD2. V shed 0 bases and J 9 bases; nucleotides not matched to a gene: 6. Germline V gene data show CDR1 as SGDLS and CDR2 as YYNGEE. CDR3 length equals 14 residues. In DNA, the CDR3 is TGTGCCAGCAGCGTAGGGGACTATCCGGGTGAGCAGTTCTTC. This translates into CASSVGDYPGEQFF.

The rearrangement uses TRBV28 and TRBJ1-2; 10 bases align to TRBD1. Looked up from germline, CDR1 is MDHEN and CDR2 is SYDVKM. The CDR3 has 18 amino acids. V lost 3 bases to trimming and J lost 1 base; unmatched junction nucleotides: 11. The CDR3 region is CASSFPGTGAFINYGYTF. The CDR3 DNA is TGTGCCAGCAGTTTCCCCGGGACAGGGGCCTTTATTAACTATGGCTACACCTTC.

The chain couples TRBV25-1 to TRBJ2-4, with D perhaps matching TRBD1 (6 bases). The CDR3 loop spans 13 amino acids. Per germline, CDR1 MGHDK and CDR2 SYGVNS. The V end lost 2 bases, the J end lost 11 bases, and 13 bases lay between the germline ends. The CDR3 coding sequence is TGTGCCAGCAGTGAACCCCCGGGACATTTTCAGTACTTC. Translated, it gives CASSEPPGHFQYF. Complete variable domain (other parts from reference TRBV25-1 and TRBJ2-4): EADIYQTPRYLVIGTGKKITLECSQTMGHDKMYWYQQDPGMELHLIHYSYGVNSTEKGDLSSESTVSRIRTEHFPLTLESARPSHTSQYLCASSEPPGHFQYFGAGTRLSVL.

The J gene is TRBJ2-5, the V gene TRBV24-1; D is ambiguous. The CDR3 covers 15 residues. Germline CDR1 is KGHDR and CDR2 is SFDVKD. With 4 bases removed from V and 1 base from J, the gap between germline ends came to 12 bases. This CDR3 reads CATSDFLAGQETQYF. In DNA, the CDR3 is TGTGCCACCAGTGACTTTTTAGCCGGCCAAGAGACCCAGTACTTC.

The chain employs TRBV30 and TRBJ2-2, with D possibly TRBD2 on 6 matching bases. The V gene's germline CDR1 is GTSNPN and CDR2 SVGIG (reference sequence). The V end lost 4 bases, the J end lost 5 bases, and 11 bases lay between the germline ends. The CDR3 runs to 13 residues. The CDR3, as DNA: TGTGCCTGGACTGGGACTTCAACCGGGGAGCTGTTTTTT. Its protein is CAWTGTSTGELFF.

This rearrangement joins TRBV20-1 to TRBJ1-2; weak D call: TRBD1 (6 bases). Trimming cost V 3 bases and J 7 bases, with 9 bases left between them. Germline assignment: CDR1 DFQATT and CDR2 SNEGSKA (reference sequence). This CDR3 has 11 amino acids. As DNA, the CDR3 is TGCAGTGCTAGTAGGGACATTGGCTACACCTTC. Its translation is CSASRDIGYTF.

The chain has TRBV27 and TRBJ1-1, with TRBD1 as a possible D gene (6 bases). Germline CDR1 MNHEY, CDR2 SMNVEV (reference sequence). V lost 5 bases and J lost 4, with 11 bases in between. The CDR3 sequence is 13 residues long. CDR3 nucleotides: TGTGCCAGCAGTACCAGGGGTGGCACTGAAGCTTTCTTT. This sequence encodes CASSTRGGTEAFF.

The V call is TRBV5-1, the J call TRBJ2-3, with TRBD2 identical over 7 bases. Germline lookup yields CDR1 SGHRS and CDR2 YFSETQ. V lost 0 bases to trimming and J lost 2 bases; unmatched junction nucleotides: 6. The CDR3 contains 16 residues. The CDR3 reads CASSLGQREATDTQYF. The CDR3 nucleotides read TGCGCCAGCAGCTTGGGTCAGCGGGAAGCCACAGATACGCAGTATTTT.

The rearrangement links TRBV6-2 or TRBV6-3 to TRBJ2-3; D uncertain. The CDR3 sequence is 15 residues long. V was shortened by 2 bases and J by 6 bases, with 15 bases between the two germline ends. CDR1 and CDR2 (germline): MNHEY, SVGEGT. CDR3 sequence: CASSYVSSFLDTQYF. The CDR3 bases are TGTGCCAGCAGTTACGTCTCTAGTTTCCTCGATACGCAGTATTTT.